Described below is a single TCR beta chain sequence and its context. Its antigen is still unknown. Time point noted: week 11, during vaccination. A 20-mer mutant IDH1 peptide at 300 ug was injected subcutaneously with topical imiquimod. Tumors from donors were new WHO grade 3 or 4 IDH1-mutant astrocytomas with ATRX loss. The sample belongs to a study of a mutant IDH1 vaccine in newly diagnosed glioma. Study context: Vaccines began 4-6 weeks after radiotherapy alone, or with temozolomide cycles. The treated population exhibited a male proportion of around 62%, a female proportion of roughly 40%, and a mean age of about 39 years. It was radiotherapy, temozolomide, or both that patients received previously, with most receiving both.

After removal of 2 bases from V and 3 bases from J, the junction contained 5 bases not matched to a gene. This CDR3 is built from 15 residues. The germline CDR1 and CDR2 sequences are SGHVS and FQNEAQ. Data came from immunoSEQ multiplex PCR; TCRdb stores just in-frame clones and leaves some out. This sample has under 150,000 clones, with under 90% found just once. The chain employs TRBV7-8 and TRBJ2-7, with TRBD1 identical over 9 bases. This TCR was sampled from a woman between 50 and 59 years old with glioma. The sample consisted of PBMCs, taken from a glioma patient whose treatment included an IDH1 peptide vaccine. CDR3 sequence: CASSLSTGGFYEQYF. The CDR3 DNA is TGTGCCAGCAGCTTATCCACAGGGGGCTTCTACGAGCAGTACTTC.